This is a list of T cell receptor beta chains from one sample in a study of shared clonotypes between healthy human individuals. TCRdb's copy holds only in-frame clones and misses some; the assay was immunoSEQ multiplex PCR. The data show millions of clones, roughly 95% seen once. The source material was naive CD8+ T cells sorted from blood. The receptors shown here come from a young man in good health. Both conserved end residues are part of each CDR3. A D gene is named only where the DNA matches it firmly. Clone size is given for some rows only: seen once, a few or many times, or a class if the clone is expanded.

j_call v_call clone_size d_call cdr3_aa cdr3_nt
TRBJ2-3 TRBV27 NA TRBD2 CASSLVSGRGSTDTQYF TGTGCCAGCAGTTTAGTAAGCGGGAGAGGGAGCACAGATACGCAGTATTTT
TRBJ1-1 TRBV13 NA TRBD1 CASSPMGQGDTEAFF TGTGCCAGCAGCCCCATGGGACAGGGGGACACTGAAGCTTTCTTT
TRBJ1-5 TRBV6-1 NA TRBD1 CASSRDRGQNQPQHF TGTGCCAGCAGTCGGGACAGGGGGCAGAACCAGCCCCAGCATTTT
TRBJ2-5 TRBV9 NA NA CASSVEATPETQYF TGTGCCAGCAGCGTAGAGGCAACTCCGGAGACCCAGTACTTC
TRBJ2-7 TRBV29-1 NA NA CSVVMAPYEQYF TGCAGCGTTGTAATGGCCCCCTACGAGCAGTACTTC
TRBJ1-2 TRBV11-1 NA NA CASSLLWAGREGYTF TGTGCCAGCAGCCTACTCTGGGCAGGCAGGGAAGGCTACACCTTC
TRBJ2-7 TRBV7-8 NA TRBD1 CASSSTGFYEQYF TGTGCCAGCAGCTCGACAGGGTTCTACGAGCAGTACTTC
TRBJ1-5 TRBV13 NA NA CASRAGTEPQHF TGTGCCAGCAGAGCCGGGACTGAGCCCCAGCATTTT
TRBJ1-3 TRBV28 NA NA CASSYRSGNTIYF TGTGCCAGCAGCTACAGGTCCGGAAACACCATATATTTT
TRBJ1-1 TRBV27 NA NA CASTPGSLATEAFF TGTGCCAGCACCCCGGGGAGCCTCGCGACTGAAGCTTTCTTT
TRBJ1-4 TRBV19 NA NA CASRAAGHNNEKLFF TGTGCCAGTAGGGCGGCGGGGCACAATAATGAAAAACTGTTTTTT
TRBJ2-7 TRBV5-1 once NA CASSLEALLGTSAYEQYF TGCGCCAGCAGCTTGGAGGCCCTACTAGGTACCTCCGCCTACGAGCAGTACTTC
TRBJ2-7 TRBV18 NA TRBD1 CASSRDRGLMGEQYF TGTGCCAGCTCTCGCGACAGGGGCTTGATGGGGGAGCAGTACTTC
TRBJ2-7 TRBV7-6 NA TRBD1 CASSADRPSYEQYF TGTGCCAGCAGCGCGGACAGGCCCTCCTACGAGCAGTACTTC
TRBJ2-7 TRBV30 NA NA CAWSVGGGYEQYF TGTGCCTGGAGTGTCGGTGGGGGATACGAGCAGTACTTC
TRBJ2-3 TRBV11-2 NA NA CASSLGVSGDTQYF TGTGCCAGCAGCTTAGGTGTTAGTGGGGATACGCAGTATTTT
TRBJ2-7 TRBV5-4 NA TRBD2 CASSFGAGDEQYF TGTGCCAGCAGCTTCGGGGCGGGGGACGAGCAGTACTTC
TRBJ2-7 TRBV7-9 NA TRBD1 CASTLGQGADEQYF TGTGCCAGCACCCTGGGACAGGGGGCCGACGAGCAGTACTTC
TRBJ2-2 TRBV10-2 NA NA CASTEGGTGELFF TGCGCCAGCACGGAGGGGGGCACCGGGGAGCTGTTTTTT
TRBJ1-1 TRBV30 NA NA CAWGNTEAFF TGTGCCTGGGGGAACACTGAAGCTTTCTTT
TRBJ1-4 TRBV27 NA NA CASSLDGTNEKLFF TGTGCCAGCAGTTTAGATGGCACTAATGAAAAACTGTTTTTT
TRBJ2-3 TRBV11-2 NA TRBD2 CASSLGLAGRTDTQYF TGTGCCAGCAGCTTAGGCCTAGCGGGGCGCACAGATACGCAGTATTTT
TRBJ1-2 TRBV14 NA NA CASSQEQAGVNGYTF TGTGCCAGCAGCCAAGAGCAAGCAGGAGTCAATGGCTACACCTTC
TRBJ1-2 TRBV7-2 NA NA CASSLIQGIYNYGYTF TGTGCCAGCAGCTTAATCCAGGGTATTTACAACTATGGCTACACCTTC
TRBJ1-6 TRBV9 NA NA CASSPLVGNSPLHF TGTGCCAGCAGCCCCCTAGTGGGTAATTCACCCCTCCACTTT
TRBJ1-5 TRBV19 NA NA CASSNKGGQEYSNQPQHF TGTGCCAGTAGTAACAAAGGGGGGCAGGAGTATAGCAATCAGCCCCAGCATTTT
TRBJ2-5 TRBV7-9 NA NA CASSLAHDSKGETQYF TGTGCCAGCAGCTTAGCGCACGACAGCAAAGGGGAGACCCAGTACTTC
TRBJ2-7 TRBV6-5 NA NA CASSYERAHGTYEQYF TGTGCCAGCAGTTACGAAAGGGCTCACGGGACCTACGAGCAGTACTTC
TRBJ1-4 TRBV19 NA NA CASSINHDGKLFF TGTGCCAGTAGTATAAATCACGACGGGAAACTGTTTTTT
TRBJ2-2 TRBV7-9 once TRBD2 CASSHSGSSSMTGELFF TGTGCCAGCAGTCATAGCGGGAGTTCTTCGATGACCGGGGAGCTGTTTTTT
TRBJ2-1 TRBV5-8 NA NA CASSHYRDAPYNEQFF TGTGCCAGCAGCCACTATCGGGACGCGCCGTACAATGAGCAGTTCTTC
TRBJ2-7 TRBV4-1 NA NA CASSQSTGGGVTYEQYF TGCGCCAGCAGCCAGAGCACGGGGGGCGGGGTAACCTACGAGCAGTACTTC
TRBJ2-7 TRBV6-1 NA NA CASSVLGVSYEQYF TGTGCCAGCAGCGTCCTAGGGGTCTCCTACGAGCAGTACTTC
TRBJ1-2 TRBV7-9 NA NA CASSLEGAHGYTF TGTGCCAGCAGCTTAGAGGGAGCTCATGGCTACACCTTC
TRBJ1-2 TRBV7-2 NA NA CASSSTGYGYTF TGTGCCAGCAGTTCCACGGGATATGGCTACACCTTC
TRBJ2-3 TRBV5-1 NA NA CASTFEGTSTDTQYF TGCGCCAGCACCTTCGAGGGGACTAGCACAGATACGCAGTATTTT
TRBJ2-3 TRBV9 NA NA CASSPRSYTQYF TGTGCCAGCAGCCCCCGCTCTTATACGCAGTATTTT
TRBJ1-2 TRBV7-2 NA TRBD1 CASSLFVDAGGNYGYTF TGTGCCAGCAGCTTATTCGTTGACGCAGGGGGAAACTATGGCTACACCTTC
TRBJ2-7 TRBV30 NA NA CAWSVGVEQYF TGTGCCTGGAGTGTAGGAGTCGAGCAGTACTTC
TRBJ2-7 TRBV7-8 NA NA CASSLGLLSYEQYF TGTGCCAGCAGCTTAGGGCTCCTCTCCTACGAGCAGTACTTC
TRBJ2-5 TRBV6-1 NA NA CASSEIYFGDETQYF TGTGCCAGCAGTGAAATCTACTTTGGCGACGAGACCCAGTACTTC
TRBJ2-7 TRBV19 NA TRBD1 CASSYGPGGYEQYF TGTGCCAGTAGTTATGGGCCAGGGGGATACGAGCAGTACTTC
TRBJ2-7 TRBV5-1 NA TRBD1 CASSWATGSAYEQYF TGCGCCAGCAGCTGGGCGACAGGGAGCGCCTACGAGCAGTACTTC
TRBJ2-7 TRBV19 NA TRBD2 CASSITGRGDYEQYF TGTGCCAGTAGTATCACCGGTCGGGGGGACTACGAGCAGTACTTC
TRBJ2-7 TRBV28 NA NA CASSPVRGASSYEQYF TGTGCCAGCAGTCCGGTTCGGGGGGCGAGCTCCTACGAGCAGTACTTC
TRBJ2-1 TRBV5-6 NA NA CASSLGTYTQFF TGTGCCAGCAGCTTGGGAACGTATACCCAGTTCTTC
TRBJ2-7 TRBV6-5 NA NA CASSYSTESSYEQYF TGTGCCAGCAGTTACTCGACCGAGAGCTCCTACGAGCAGTACTTC
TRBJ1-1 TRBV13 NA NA CASSLWGREDPNTEAFF TGTGCCAGCAGCTTATGGGGGCGGGAGGACCCGAACACTGAAGCTTTCTTT
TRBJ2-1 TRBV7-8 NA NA CASSLDFDGYNEQFF TGTGCCAGCAGCTTAGACTTTGACGGCTACAATGAGCAGTTCTTC
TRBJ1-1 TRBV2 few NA CASSVSLNTEAFF TGTGCCAGTAGTGTTTCACTGAACACTGAAGCTTTCTTT
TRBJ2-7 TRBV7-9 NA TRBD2 CASSLGGGSPYEQYF TGTGCCAGCAGCTTAGGAGGCGGGAGCCCCTACGAGCAGTACTTC
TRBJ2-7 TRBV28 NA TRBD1 CASSPAVGQAYEQYF TGTGCCAGCAGTCCGGCTGTGGGACAGGCGTACGAGCAGTACTTC
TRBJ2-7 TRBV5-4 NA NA CASSLGDGYEQYF TGTGCCAGCAGCTTGGGTGACGGGTACGAGCAGTACTTC
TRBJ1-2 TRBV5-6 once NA CASSWEGDYGYTF TGTGCCAGCAGCTGGGAGGGGGACTATGGCTACACCTTC
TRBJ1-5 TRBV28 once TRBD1 CASSLWTGDNQPQHF TGTGCCAGCAGTTTATGGACAGGGGATAATCAGCCCCAGCATTTT
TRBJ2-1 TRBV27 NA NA CASSTTRQVGEQFF TGTGCCAGCAGTACAACGCGACAGGTGGGTGAGCAGTTCTTC
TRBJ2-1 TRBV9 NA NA CASSTFGNEQFF TGTGCCAGCAGCACTTTCGGGAACGAGCAGTTCTTC